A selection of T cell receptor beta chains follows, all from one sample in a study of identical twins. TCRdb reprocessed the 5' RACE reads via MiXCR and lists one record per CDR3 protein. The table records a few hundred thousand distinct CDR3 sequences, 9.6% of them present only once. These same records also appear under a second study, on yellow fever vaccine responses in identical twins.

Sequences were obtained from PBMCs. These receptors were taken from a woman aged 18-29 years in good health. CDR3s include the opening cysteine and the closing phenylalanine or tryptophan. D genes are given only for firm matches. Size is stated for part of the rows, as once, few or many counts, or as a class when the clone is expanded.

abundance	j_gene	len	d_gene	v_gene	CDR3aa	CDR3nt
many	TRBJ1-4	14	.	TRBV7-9	CASSLELADEKLFF	TGTGCCAGCAGCTTAGAGCTGGCGGATGAAAAACTGTTTTTT
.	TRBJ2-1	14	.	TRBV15	CATSRPRGDDEQFF	TGTGCCACCAGCAGACCGAGGGGGGACGATGAGCAGTTCTTC
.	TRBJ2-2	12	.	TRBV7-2	CASSPDLGELFF	TGTGCCAGCAGCCCCGATCTAGGGGAGCTGTTTTTT
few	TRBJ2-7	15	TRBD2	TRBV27	CASSSLASGAYEQYF	TGTGCCAGCAGTTCGTTGGCTAGCGGGGCCTACGAGCAGTACTTC
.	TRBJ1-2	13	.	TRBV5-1	CASSLGGGSGYTF	TGCGCCAGCAGCTTGGGAGGCGGCTCTGGCTACACCTTC
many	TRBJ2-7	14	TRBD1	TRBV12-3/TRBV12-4	CASRRQGAAYEQYF	TGTGCCAGCAGAAGACAGGGGGCGGCCTACGAGCAGTACTTC
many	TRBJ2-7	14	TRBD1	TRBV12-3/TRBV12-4	CASSADRAPYEQYF	TGTGCCAGCAGCGCGGACAGGGCCCCCTACGAGCAGTACTTC
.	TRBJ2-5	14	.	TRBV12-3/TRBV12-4	CASSLAAMKETQYF	TGTGCCAGCAGTTTAGCAGCGATGAAAGAGACCCAGTACTTC
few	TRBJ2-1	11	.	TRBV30	CAWSHNNEQFF	TGTGCCTGGAGTCATAACAATGAGCAGTTCTTC
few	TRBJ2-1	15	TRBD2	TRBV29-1	CSAALLSGTYNEQFF	TGCAGCGCCGCACTACTTAGCGGGACTTACAATGAGCAGTTCTTC
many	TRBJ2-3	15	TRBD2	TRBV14	CASSRTSGFTDTQYF	TGTGCCAGCAGCCGGACTAGCGGTTTTACAGATACGCAGTATTTT
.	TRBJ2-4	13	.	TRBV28	CASSLGLGNIQYF	TGTGCCAGCAGCCTGGGCCTGGGAAACATTCAGTACTTC
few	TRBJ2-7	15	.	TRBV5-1	CASSAVTGSLYEQYF	TGCGCCAGCAGTGCTGTGACAGGTAGTCTTTACGAGCAGTACTTC
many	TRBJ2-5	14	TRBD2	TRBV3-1	CASSQDPGGETQYF	TGTGCCAGCAGCCAAGATCCGGGAGGGGAGACCCAGTACTTC
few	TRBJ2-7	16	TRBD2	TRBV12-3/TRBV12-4	CASSLGLGRGAYEQYF	TGTGCCAGCAGTTTGGGACTAGGGCGGGGAGCCTACGAGCAGTACTTC
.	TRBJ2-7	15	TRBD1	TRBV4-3	CASSQGRTGVYEQYF	TGCGCCAGCAGCCAAGGGCGGACAGGGGTCTACGAGCAGTACTTC
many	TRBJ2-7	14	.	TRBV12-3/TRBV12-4	CASSLGGYGYEQYF	TGTGCCAGCAGTTTGGGCGGGTACGGCTACGAGCAGTACTTC
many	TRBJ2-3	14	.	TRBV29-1	CSVGGSDSTDTQYF	TGCAGCGTTGGTGGGTCTGATAGCACAGATACGCAGTATTTT
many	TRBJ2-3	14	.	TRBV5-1	CASSGDSGRDTQYF	TGCGCCAGCAGCGGGGATTCAGGGAGAGATACGCAGTATTTT
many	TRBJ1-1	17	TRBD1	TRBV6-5	CASSYVLVTGGARGAFF	TGTGCCAGCAGTTACGTTCTGGTAACAGGGGGCGCGAGAGGAGCTTTCTTT